The clone carrying this T cell receptor beta chain was recorded only once. Its specificity is unknown. The assay was immunoSEQ multiplex PCR, and TCRdb's table has in-frame clones only and misses some. This sample has about 150,000 clones, with approximately 90% found just once. Germline V gene lookup returns CDR1 SGHNT and CDR2 YYREEE (reference sequence). V trimming: 4 bases; J trimming: 7 bases; junction bases outside the gene matches: 11. There are 15 residues in the CDR3. The data belong to a study of cytomegalovirus exposure and HLA in healthy donors. Study overall: The platform used for the roughly 110 validation repertoires matched that of the approximately 670 first-cohort repertoires, a later analysis reported. Study-level findings and limits: The classifier was said to identify cytomegalovirus status with high specificity and sensitivity.

This chain uses TRBV5-4 with TRBJ2-7, with TRBD1 identical over 10 bases. The TCR sequence derives from a man aged 18 to 29 in good health and CMV-seronegative. Sequenced material: PBMCs. As DNA, the CDR3 is TGTGCCAGCAGCGGACGTGGACAGGGGGAGGGGGAGCAGTACTTC. It codes for CASSGRGQGEGEQYF.